The 25 T cell receptor beta chains below come from one sample, sequenced in a study of Ad26.COV2.S vaccination and SARS-CoV-2 variants. Indicated treatment: 15 to 20 received Ad26.COV2.S at low or high dose, single or two shots; roughly five received placebo; per-sample allocation not given. After the first vaccine or placebo injection, samples were drawn on day 63. Only in-frame clones appear in the TCRdb table, and some are missing; sequencing was by immunoSEQ multiplex PCR. The sample contains 350,000 to 500,000 clones, around 90% of which appear only once. This specimen was peripheral blood, taken in a trial of Ad26.COV2.S vaccine versus placebo. The receptors were sampled from a person between 18 and 65 years old who received the Ad26.COV2.S COVID-19 vaccine or a placebo.

This chain links TRBV7-9 with TRBJ2-1; D is undetermined. CDR3 length: 13 residues. V lost 0 bases and J lost 5, with 5 bases in between. Germline loops: CDR1 SEHNR, CDR2 FQNEAQ (reference sequence). The CDR3 sequence is CASSLANHNEQFF. CDR3 bases: TGTGCCAGCAGCTTAGCCAATCACAATGAGCAGTTCTTC. Full variable domain (missing parts from reference TRBV7-9 and TRBJ2-1): DTGVSQNPRHKITKRGQNVTFRCDPISEHNRLYWYRQTLGQGPEFLTYFQNEAQLEKSRLLSDRFSAERPKGSFSTLEIQRTEQGDSAMYLCASSLANHNEQFFGPGTRLTVL.

The genes are TRBV9 and TRBJ2-1, with D perhaps TRBD2 (5 bases). The ends were cut back, 0 bases at V and 7 bases at J, with 11 bases in the middle. Germline assignment: CDR1 SGDLS and CDR2 YYNGEE. This CDR3 spans 14 amino acids. The DNA of the CDR3 is TGTGCCAGCAGCGTAGCGGACTTAATAAATGAGCAGTTCTTC. Translating gives CASSVADLINEQFF.

The J gene is TRBJ1-4, the V gene TRBV15; unclear D gene. V lost 0 bases, J lost 7 bases, and 6 bases lay in between. The CDR3 consists of 13 residues. Germline V lookup: CDR1 LNHNV, CDR2 YYDKDF (reference sequence). As DNA, the CDR3 is TGTGCCACCAGCAGAGATCCTGGTGAAAAACTGTTTTTT. It yields the protein CATSRDPGEKLFF.

J is TRBJ2-1 and V is TRBV28, with 7 bases fitting TRBD1. Germline CDR1 reads MDHEN; CDR2 reads SYDVKM. J gave up 8 bases and V 5 bases, and 15 bases lay outside the gene matches. This CDR3 comprises 16 residues. The CDR3 bases are TGTGCCAGCAGTCCCGGGACAGTGGAAGGTTTCCATGAGCAGTTCTTC. It translates to CASSPGTVEGFHEQFF.

The rearrangement uses TRBV4-1 and TRBJ2-7; a possible D gene is TRBD1 (5 bases). Germline V CDR1 and CDR2: MGHRA, YSYEKL. Trimming cost V 1 base and J 2 bases, with 9 bases left between them. CDR3 length: 14 amino acids. CDR3 amino acids: CASSQAPGPYEQYF. As DNA, the CDR3 is TGCGCCAGCAGCCAAGCCCCAGGGCCCTACGAGCAGTACTTC.

The V gene is TRBV19, the J gene TRBJ2-1, with a weak D call TRBD2 (5 bases). V was clipped by 6 bases and J by 4 bases, with 22 bases between them. This CDR3 region has 17 residues. CDR1 and CDR2 (germline): LNHDA, SQIVND (reference sequence). The DNA of the CDR3 is TGTGCCAGTAGCCGGACTGCATTAGCGATTGCTTACAATGAGCAGTTCTTC. Translation gives CASSRTALAIAYNEQFF.

This clone was detected once. The V gene is TRBV6-5, the J gene TRBJ2-7, with no clear D. The CDR3 runs to 14 residues. V was cut by 0 bases and J by 5 bases, with 11 bases left in between. The germline gives CDR1 MNHEY, CDR2 SVGAGI. CDR3 in DNA: TGTGCCAGCAGTTACTCGGGTTTCGAGAACGAGCAGTACTTC. It encodes CASSYSGFENEQYF.

The V and J genes are TRBV5-8 and TRBJ1-1, with 7 bases aligning to TRBD1. This CDR3 is 15 amino acids long. V trimming: 6 bases; J trimming: 1 base; junction bases outside the gene matches: 9. CDR1 and CDR2 from the germline V gene are SGHTS and YDEGEE. The CDR3 sequence: CASTLYRGGNTEAFF. Written as DNA, the CDR3 is TGTGCCAGCACCCTCTACAGGGGAGGGAACACTGAAGCTTTCTTT.

In its sample, this clone was seen once. V and J are TRBV4-3 and TRBJ2-1; 8 bases fit TRBD2. The trim removed 0 bases at V and 0 bases at J, leaving 4 bases unmatched. The germline gives CDR1 LGHNA, CDR2 YSLEER. The CDR3 contains 17 residues. CDR3 nucleotide sequence: TGCGCCAGCAGCCAAGATACTAGCGGTTACTCCTACAATGAGCAGTTCTTC. As protein: CASSQDTSGYSYNEQFF.

The rearrangement links TRBV6-6 to TRBJ1-2; perhaps TRBD1 as D (5 bases). The ends were cut back, 2 bases at V and 7 bases at J, with 14 bases in the middle. The germline CDR1 and CDR2 sequences are MNHNY and SVGAGI (reference sequence). The CDR3 contains 14 residues. The CDR3 here is CASSYRAGEGGYTF. For the CDR3, the DNA is TGTGCCAGCAGTTACAGGGCGGGGGAGGGTGGCTACACCTTC.

Written as DNA, the CDR3 is TGCGCCAGCAGTGAGGGCCCGGGGAGAGAGACCCAGTACTTC. Protein: CASSEGPGRETQYF. The V and J genes are TRBV5-1 and TRBJ2-5, with TRBD2 as a possible D gene (5 bases). This CDR3 has 14 amino acids. Between the trimmed V and J ends, which lost 5 bases and 4 bases, there was a span of 15 bases. Looked up from germline, CDR1 is SGHRS and CDR2 is YFSETQ.

The chain couples TRBV5-5 to TRBJ2-2; D not certain. The germline V gene has CDR1 SGHKS and CDR2 YYEKEE (reference sequence). CDR3 length: 12 residues. V was cut by 3 bases and J by 4 bases, with 4 bases left in between. CDR3: CASSSITGELFF. CDR3 bases: TGTGCCAGCAGCTCCATCACCGGGGAGCTGTTTTTT.

The gene calls are TRBV7-6 and TRBJ2-7; D might be TRBD2 (6 bases). This CDR3 has 17 amino acids. Trimming left V 0 bases short and J 0 bases short, with 15 bases between. Germline CDR1 is SGHVS and CDR2 is FNYEAQ. The CDR3, as DNA: TGTGCCAGCAGCTTAGCGGCTGGGAGGACAACCTCCTACGAGCAGTACTTC. Amino acids: CASSLAAGRTTSYEQYF.

The rearrangement uses TRBV16 and TRBJ2-3; TRBD1 aligns across 7 bases. Germline CDR1 and CDR2: KGHSY and FQNENV. The CDR3 runs to 15 residues. V trimming: 5 bases; J trimming: 1 base; junction bases outside the gene matches: 6. CDR3 coding DNA: TGTGCCAGCAGCTCCTGGACAGGCCGCACAGATACGCAGTATTTT. Encoded protein: CASSSWTGRTDTQYF.

This clone was observed a single time. The chain combines TRBV30 with TRBJ1-3; tentatively, D is TRBD1 (5 bases). CDR3 length: 11 amino acids. The ends were cut back, 3 bases at V and 14 bases at J, with 14 bases in the middle. The germline CDR1 and CDR2 sequences are GTSNPN and SVGIG (reference sequence). The CDR3 is CAWSGAGRLYF. The CDR3 DNA reads as TGTGCCTGGAGCGGGGCTGGCCGGTTATATTTT.

The chain has TRBV2 and TRBJ1-5; the D gene is possibly TRBD1 (6 bases). The CDR3 is 14 amino acids. Germline CDR1 and CDR2: SNHLY and FYNNEI. V lost 4 bases, J lost 5 bases, and 12 bases lay in between. The DNA of the CDR3 is TGTGCCAGCAGTGTATGGGGGGCCCATCAGCCCCAGCATTTT. Amino acid sequence: CASSVWGAHQPQHF. Based on the CDR3 plus reference TRBV2 and TRBJ1-5, the full variable domain is EPEVTQTPSHQVTQMGQEVILRCVPISNHLYFYWYRQILGQKVEFLVSFYNNEISEKSEIFDDQFSVERPDGSNFTLKIRSTKLEDSAMYFCASSVWGAHQPQHFGDGTRLSIL.

This chain joins TRBV27 and TRBJ1-4, with D perhaps matching TRBD1 (5 bases). Deletions cut 5 bases from V and 11 bases from J, with 21 bases between. Germline V gene sequence: CDR1 MNHEY, CDR2 SMNVEV (reference sequence). CDR3 length: 15 residues. The chain's CDR3 is CASSVAGAPRGKLFF. The CDR3 DNA reads as TGTGCCAGCAGTGTAGCTGGGGCCCCTCGGGGGAAACTGTTTTTT.

J is TRBJ2-7 and V is TRBV5-4, with no clear D. Trimming took 4 bases from V and 3 from J, leaving 17 bases between them. CDR1 is SGHNT, CDR2 YYREEE, per germline (reference sequence). The CDR3 length is 15 residues. This CDR3 is CASSVGVGTNYEQYF. The CDR3 bases are TGTGCCAGCAGCGTCGGCGTTGGCACCAACTACGAGCAGTACTTC.

The chain combines TRBV7-2 with TRBJ1-1; 8 nucleotides agree with TRBD1. J gave up 3 bases and V 6 bases, and 6 bases lay outside the gene matches. The CDR3 has 14 residues. Germline V gene sequence: CDR1 SGHTA, CDR2 FQGNSA. The CDR3 bases are TGTGCCAGCAGTTTCCAGGGGGCCGACACTGAAGCTTTCTTT. Residues: CASSFQGADTEAFF.

The chain uses TRBV9 and TRBJ1-5; 7 bases fit TRBD1. With V trimmed by 4 bases and J by 0 bases, 13 bases remained unmatched. Germline V CDR1 and CDR2: SGDLS, YYNGEE. This CDR3 has 18 residues. CDR3 nucleotide sequence: TGTGCCAGCAGCACCCCCGGGACAGATAAATATAGCAATCAGCCCCAGCATTTT. Protein sequence: CASSTPGTDKYSNQPQHF.

This chain uses TRBV7-2 with TRBJ2-1, with D unclear. CDR3 size: 15 residues. CDR1 is SGHTA, CDR2 FQGNSA, per germline. V lost 7 bases and J lost 4, with 17 bases in between. In DNA form, the CDR3 reads TGTGCCAGCACTCCGACTCTTTCCCGTTACAATGAGCAGTTCTTC. Its translation: CASTPTLSRYNEQFF.

This clone was counted once. This chain links TRBV15 with TRBJ2-2; D unresolved. This CDR3 has 14 amino acids. Deletions cut 0 bases from V and 6 bases from J, with 8 bases between. Germline loops: CDR1 LNHNV, CDR2 YYDKDF (reference sequence). The CDR3 DNA sequence: TGTGCCACCAGCAGAGATCCTGGGTCCGGGGAGCTGTTTTTT. The encoded protein is CATSRDPGSGELFF.

V is TRBV30 and J is TRBJ1-2; D remains ambiguous. Between the trimmed V and J ends, which lost 0 bases and 8 bases, there was a span of 7 bases. The CDR3 contains 11 residues. Germline V gene data show CDR1 as GTSNPN and CDR2 as SVGIG (reference sequence). CDR3 nucleotide sequence: TGTGCCTGGAGTGTTGCCCCCGGCTACACCTTC. Protein: CAWSVAPGYTF.

This clone was counted once. J is TRBJ2-7 and V is TRBV5-5; D unclear. Deletions cut 1 base from V and 2 bases from J, with 7 bases between. CDR3 size: 13 residues. Looked up from germline, CDR1 is SGHKS and CDR2 is YYEKEE (reference sequence). The CDR3 DNA follows: TGTGCCAGCAGCTTGACCAGTACCTACGAGCAGTACTTC. Encoded protein: CASSLTSTYEQYF.

In this sample, this clone turned up once. The rearrangement links TRBV30 to TRBJ2-7; 7 bases map to TRBD2. V dropped 4 bases and J dropped 6; count of bases not matched to a gene: 9. This CDR3 is built from 13 residues. In germline, CDR1 is GTSNPN, CDR2 SVGIG (reference sequence). In nucleotides, the CDR3 is TGTGCCTGGACCAGGGCAGGGAGGGCCGAGCAGTACTTC. This gives the protein CAWTRAGRAEQYF. The whole variable domain, filled in from reference TRBV30 and TRBJ2-7, reads SQTIHQWPATLVQPVGSPLSLECTVEGTSNPNLYWYRQAAGRGLQLLFYSVGIGQISSEVPQNLSASRPQDRQFILSSKKLLLSDSGFYLCAWTRAGRAEQYFGPGTRLTVT.